This paragraph reports one TCR beta chain. The data were produced by immunoSEQ multiplex PCR, yet TCRdb's version contains in-frame clones alone and is incomplete. Of 90,000 to 100,000 clones listed, roughly 94% are singletons. The data are from a study of technical replicates of blood from a handful of donors. Germline CDR1 is MNHEY and CDR2 is SMNVEV (reference sequence). The CDR3 is 13 amino acids. The V gene lost 5 bases and the J gene lost 3 bases, with 8 bases spanning the gap. The sample consisted of T cells isolated from PBMCs. This clonotype was sampled from a human donor in good health. The V and J genes are TRBV27 and TRBJ1-5; D may be TRBD1 (5 bases). This CDR3 is CASSKGLNQPQHF. The CDR3 nucleotides read TGTGCCAGCAGTAAGGGACTCAATCAGCCCCAGCATTTT.